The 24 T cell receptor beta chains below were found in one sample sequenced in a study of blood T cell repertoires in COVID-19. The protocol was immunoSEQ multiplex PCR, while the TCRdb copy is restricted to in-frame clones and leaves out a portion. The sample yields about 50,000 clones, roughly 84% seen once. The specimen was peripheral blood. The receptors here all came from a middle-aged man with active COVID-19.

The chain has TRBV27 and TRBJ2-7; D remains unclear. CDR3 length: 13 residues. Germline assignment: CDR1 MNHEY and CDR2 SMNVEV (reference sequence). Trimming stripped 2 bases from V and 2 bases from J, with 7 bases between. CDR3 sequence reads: CASSLGPTYEQYF. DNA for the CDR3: TGTGCCAGCAGTTTAGGGCCTACCTACGAGCAGTACTTC.

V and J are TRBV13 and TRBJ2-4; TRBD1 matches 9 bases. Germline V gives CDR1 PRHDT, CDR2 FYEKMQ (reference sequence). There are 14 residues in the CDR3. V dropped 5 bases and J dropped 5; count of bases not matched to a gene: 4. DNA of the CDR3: TGTGCCAGCAGCATGCGGACAGGGGAAAACATTCAGTACTTC. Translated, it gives CASSMRTGENIQYF.

CDR3 region: CASSPAGGPYEQYF. As DNA, the CDR3 is TGTGCCAGCTCACCGGCGGGGGGACCCTACGAGCAGTACTTC. This chain links TRBV18 with TRBJ2-7; 8 bases fit TRBD2. J lost 2 bases, V lost 3 bases, and 3 bases had no gene match. Germline assignment: CDR1 KGHSH and CDR2 LQKENI. There are 14 residues in the CDR3.

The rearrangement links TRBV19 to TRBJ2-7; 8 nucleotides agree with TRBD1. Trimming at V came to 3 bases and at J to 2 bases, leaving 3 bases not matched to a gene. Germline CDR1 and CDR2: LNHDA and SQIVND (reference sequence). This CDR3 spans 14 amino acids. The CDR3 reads CASSMGQATYEQYF. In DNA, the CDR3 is TGTGCCAGTAGTATGGGACAGGCAACCTACGAGCAGTACTTC.

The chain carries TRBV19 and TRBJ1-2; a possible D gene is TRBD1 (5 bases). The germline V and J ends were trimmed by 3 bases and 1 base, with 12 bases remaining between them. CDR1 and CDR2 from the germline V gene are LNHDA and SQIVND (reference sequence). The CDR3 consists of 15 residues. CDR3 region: CASSIWGLNNYGYTF. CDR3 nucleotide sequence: TGTGCCAGTAGTATTTGGGGCCTTAATAACTATGGCTACACCTTC. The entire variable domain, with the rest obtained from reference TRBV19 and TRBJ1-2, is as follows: DGGITQSPKYLFRKEGQNVTLSCEQNLNHDAMYWYRQDPGQGLRLIYYSQIVNDFQKGDIAEGYSVSREKKESFPLTVTSAQKNPTAFYLCASSIWGLNNYGYTFGSGTRLTVV.

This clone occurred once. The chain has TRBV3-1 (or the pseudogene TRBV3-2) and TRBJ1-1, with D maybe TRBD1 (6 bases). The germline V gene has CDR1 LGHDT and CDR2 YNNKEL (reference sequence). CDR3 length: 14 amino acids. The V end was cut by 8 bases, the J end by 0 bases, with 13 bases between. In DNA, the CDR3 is TGTGCCAGCGGAAGACAGGTCATGAACACTGAAGCTTTCTTT. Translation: CASGRQVMNTEAFF.

In nucleotides, the CDR3 is TGTGCCAGCAGCTTAGACCCAGACTACAATGAGCAGTTCTTC. Encoded protein: CASSLDPDYNEQFF. The V call is TRBV11-2, the J call TRBJ2-1; D is unclear. The CDR3 runs 14 residues. Germline V CDR1 and CDR2: SGHAT, FQNNGV. V lost 0 bases and J 3 bases, leaving 6 bases between the germline ends.

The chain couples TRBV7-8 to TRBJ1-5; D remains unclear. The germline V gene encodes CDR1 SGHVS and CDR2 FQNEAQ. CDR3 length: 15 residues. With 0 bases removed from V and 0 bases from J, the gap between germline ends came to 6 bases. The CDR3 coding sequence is TGTGCCAGCAGCTTAGCGTATTATAGCAATCAGCCCCAGCATTTT. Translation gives CASSLAYYSNQPQHF.

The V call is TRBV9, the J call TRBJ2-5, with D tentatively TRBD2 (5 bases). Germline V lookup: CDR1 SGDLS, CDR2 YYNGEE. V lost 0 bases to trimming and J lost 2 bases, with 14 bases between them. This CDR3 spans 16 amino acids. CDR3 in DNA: TGTGCCAGCAGCGTAGGCGGATCTGGACTTCAAGAGACCCAGTACTTC. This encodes CASSVGGSGLQETQYF.

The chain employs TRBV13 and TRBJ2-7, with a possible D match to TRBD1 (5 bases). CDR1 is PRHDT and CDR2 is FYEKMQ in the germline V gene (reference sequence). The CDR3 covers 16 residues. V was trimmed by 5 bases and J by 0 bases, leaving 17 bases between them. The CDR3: CASSIAVGALSYEQYF. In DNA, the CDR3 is TGTGCCAGCAGCATCGCCGTTGGGGCTCTCTCCTACGAGCAGTACTTC.

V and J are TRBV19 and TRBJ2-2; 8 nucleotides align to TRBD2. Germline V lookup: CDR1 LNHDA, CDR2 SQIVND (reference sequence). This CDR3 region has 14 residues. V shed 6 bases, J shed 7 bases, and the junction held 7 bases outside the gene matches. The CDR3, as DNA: TGTGCCAGTAGCTCTAGCGGGCGGCGCGGGGAGCTGTTTTTT. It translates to CASSSSGRRGELFF.

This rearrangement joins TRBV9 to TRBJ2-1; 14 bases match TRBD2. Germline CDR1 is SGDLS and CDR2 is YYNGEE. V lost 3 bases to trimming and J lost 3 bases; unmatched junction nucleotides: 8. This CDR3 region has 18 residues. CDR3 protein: CASSESTSGRGNYNEQFF. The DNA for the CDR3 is TGTGCCAGCAGCGAGTCGACTAGCGGGAGGGGAAACTACAATGAGCAGTTCTTC.

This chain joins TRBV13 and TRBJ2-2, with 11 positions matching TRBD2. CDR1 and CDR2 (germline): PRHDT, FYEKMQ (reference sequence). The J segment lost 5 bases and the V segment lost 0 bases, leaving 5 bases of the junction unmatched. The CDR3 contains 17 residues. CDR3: CASSLGGLAGDTGELFF. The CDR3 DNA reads TGTGCCAGCAGCTTAGGTGGACTAGCGGGCGATACCGGGGAGCTGTTTTTT.

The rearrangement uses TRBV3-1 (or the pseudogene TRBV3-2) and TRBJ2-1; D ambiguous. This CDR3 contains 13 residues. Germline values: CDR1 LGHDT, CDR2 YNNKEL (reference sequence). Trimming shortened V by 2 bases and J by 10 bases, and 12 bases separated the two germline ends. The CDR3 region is CASSQTTGIEQFF. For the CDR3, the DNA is TGTGCCAGCAGCCAAACCACGGGTATCGAGCAGTTCTTC.

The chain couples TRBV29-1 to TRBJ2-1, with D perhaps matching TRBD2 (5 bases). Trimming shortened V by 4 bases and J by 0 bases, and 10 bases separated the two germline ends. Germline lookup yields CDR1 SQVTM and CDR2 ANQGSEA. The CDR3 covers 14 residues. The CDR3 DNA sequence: TGCAGCGTTGTGCAGCGGAGCTCCTACAATGAGCAGTTCTTC. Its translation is CSVVQRSSYNEQFF.

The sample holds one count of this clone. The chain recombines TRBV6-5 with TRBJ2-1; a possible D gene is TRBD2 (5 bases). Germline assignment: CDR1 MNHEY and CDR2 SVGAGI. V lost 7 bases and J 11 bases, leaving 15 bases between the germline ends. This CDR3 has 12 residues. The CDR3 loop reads CASTQTRDQQFF. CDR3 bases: TGTGCCAGCACTCAAACCCGGGATCAGCAGTTCTTC.

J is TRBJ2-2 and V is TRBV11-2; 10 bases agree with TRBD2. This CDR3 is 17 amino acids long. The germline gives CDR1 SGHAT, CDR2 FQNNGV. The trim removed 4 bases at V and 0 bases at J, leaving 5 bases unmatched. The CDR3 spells CASSSPTSGTNTGELFF. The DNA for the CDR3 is TGTGCCAGCAGCTCGCCTACTAGCGGGACGAACACCGGGGAGCTGTTTTTT.

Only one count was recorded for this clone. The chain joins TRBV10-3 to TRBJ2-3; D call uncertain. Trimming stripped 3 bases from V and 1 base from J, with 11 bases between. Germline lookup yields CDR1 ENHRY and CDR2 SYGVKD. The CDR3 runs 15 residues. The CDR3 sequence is CAISDLTRRTDTQYF. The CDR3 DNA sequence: TGTGCCATCAGTGATCTAACGCGCCGCACAGATACGCAGTATTTT.

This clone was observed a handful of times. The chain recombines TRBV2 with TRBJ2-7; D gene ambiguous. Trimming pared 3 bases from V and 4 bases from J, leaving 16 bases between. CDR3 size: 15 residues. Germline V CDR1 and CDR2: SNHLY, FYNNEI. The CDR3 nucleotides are TGTGCCAGCAGTGACAGGTCCACCTTTCCGTACGAGCAGTACTTC. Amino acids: CASSDRSTFPYEQYF.

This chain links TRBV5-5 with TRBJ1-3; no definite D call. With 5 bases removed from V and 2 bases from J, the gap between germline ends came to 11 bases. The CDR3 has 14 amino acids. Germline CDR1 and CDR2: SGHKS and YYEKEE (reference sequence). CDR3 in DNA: TGTGCCAGCAGTCGGGAGATCCCTGGAAACACCATATATTTT. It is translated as CASSREIPGNTIYF.

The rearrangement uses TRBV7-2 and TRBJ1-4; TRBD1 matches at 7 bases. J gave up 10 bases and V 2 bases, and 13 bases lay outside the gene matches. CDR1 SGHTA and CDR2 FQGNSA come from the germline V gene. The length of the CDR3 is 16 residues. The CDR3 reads CASSLSYDRDVVKLFF. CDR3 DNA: TGTGCCAGCAGCTTATCTTACGACAGGGACGTTGTAAAACTGTTTTTT.

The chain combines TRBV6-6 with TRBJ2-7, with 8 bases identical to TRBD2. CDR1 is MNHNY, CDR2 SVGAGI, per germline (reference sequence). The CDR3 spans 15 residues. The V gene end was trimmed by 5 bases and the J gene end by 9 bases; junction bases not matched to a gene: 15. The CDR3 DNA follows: TGTGCCAGCAGTACCCTCGGGACTAGAGGGGTCGGGCAGTACTTC. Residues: CASSTLGTRGVGQYF.

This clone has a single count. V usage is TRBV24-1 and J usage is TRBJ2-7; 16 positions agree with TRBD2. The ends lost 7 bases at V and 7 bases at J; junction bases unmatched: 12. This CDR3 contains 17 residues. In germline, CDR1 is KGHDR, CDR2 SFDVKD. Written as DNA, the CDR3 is TGTGCCACCAGAATTGCGGGACTAGCGGGGGGGCGATGGGAGCAGTACTTC. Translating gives CATRIAGLAGGRWEQYF.

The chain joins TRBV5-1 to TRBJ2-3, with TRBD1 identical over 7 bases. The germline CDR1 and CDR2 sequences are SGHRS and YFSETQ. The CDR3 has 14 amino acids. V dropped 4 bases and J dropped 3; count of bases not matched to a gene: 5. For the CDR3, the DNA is TGCGCCAGCAGCCTGGACAGGTGGACAGATACGCAGTATTTT. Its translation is CASSLDRWTDTQYF.